These 2 T cell receptor beta chains originate from one sample sequenced in a study of breast tumors, draining lymph nodes, adjacent tissues. Breast cancer patients provided tissue from their axillary draining lymph nodes. One entry per CDR3 protein, called by TCRdb with MiXCR from the multiplex PCR reads. The sample shows more than 200,000 distinct CDR3 sequences, about 30% of them seen only once. The specimen was axillary lymph node tissue. The receptors shown here come from a female donor with breast cancer. Some clones in this sample may be carry-over from other donors' samples.

This sequence joins TRBV15 and TRBJ2-1, with TRBD2 matching over 12 bases. This CDR3 is 16 amino acids long. Germline V gene sequence: CDR1 LNHNV, CDR2 YYDKDF (reference sequence). With V trimmed by 3 bases and J by 6 bases, 6 bases remained unmatched. The CDR3 region is CATSSRLAGVGNEQFF. CDR3 sequence (DNA): TGTGCCACCAGCAGCAGACTAGCGGGAGTGGGCAATGAGCAGTTCTTC.

This clonotype was seen at least ten times. The chain recombines TRBV28 with TRBJ2-5; TRBD1 agrees at 9 bases. This CDR3 has 16 residues. Trimming removed 5 bases from V and 2 bases from J; junction bases left unmatched: 9. Germline CDR1 reads MDHEN; CDR2 reads SYDVKM. This CDR3 reads CASSGTGLIYQETQYF. CDR3 coding DNA: TGTGCCAGCAGTGGGACAGGGTTAATCTATCAAGAGACCCAGTACTTC.